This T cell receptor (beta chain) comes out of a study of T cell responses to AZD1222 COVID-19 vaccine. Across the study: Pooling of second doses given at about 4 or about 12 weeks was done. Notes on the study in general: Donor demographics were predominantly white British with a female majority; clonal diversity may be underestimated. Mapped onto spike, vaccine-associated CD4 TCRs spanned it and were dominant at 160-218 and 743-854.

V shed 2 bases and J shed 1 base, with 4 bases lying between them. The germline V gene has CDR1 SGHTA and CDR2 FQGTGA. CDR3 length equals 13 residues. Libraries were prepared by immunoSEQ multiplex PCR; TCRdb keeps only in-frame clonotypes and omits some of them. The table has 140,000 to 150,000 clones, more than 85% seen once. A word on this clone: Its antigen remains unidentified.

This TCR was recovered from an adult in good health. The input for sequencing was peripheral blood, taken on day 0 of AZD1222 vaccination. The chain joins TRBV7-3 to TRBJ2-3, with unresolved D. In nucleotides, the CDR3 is TGTGCCAGCAGCTTAGGACGCACAGATACGCAGTATTTT. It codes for CASSLGRTDTQYF.